The 21 T cell receptor beta chains in this list originate from one sample, sequenced in a study of cytotoxic CD8 clonotypes in ibrutinib-treated CLL. Clones were read by immunoSEQ multiplex PCR, and TCRdb kept only the in-frame ones, dropping some. The table lists just over 200,000 clones, about four fifths of them singletons. Material: PBMCs, obtained after 12 months of ibrutinib treatment. The source is a human donor with chronic lymphocytic leukemia.

V and J are TRBV2 and TRBJ2-5, with D unresolved. V dropped 0 bases and J dropped 5 bases, with 1 base sitting between them. The CDR3 contains 11 residues. Germline V gene lookup returns CDR1 SNHLY and CDR2 FYNNEI. The CDR3 is CASSEAETQYF. The CDR3 DNA reads as TGTGCCAGCAGTGAAGCGGAGACCCAGTACTTC.

This clone has a handful of counts. The chain is built from TRBV5-1 and TRBJ2-7; 12 bases agree with TRBD2. V was clipped by 4 bases and J by 6 bases; unmatched bases: 5. Germline V gene sequence: CDR1 SGHRS, CDR2 YFSETQ. This CDR3 has 14 amino acids. The CDR3 protein is CASSLGTSGLEQYF. As DNA, the CDR3 is TGCGCCAGCAGCCTCGGGACTAGCGGGCTCGAGCAGTACTTC.

This chain connects TRBV28 to TRBJ1-2, with D perhaps TRBD1 (6 bases). CDR1 and CDR2 (germline): MDHEN, SYDVKM. There are 15 residues in the CDR3. V shed 2 bases and J shed 8 bases, with 18 bases lying between them. CDR3 amino acids: CASSLRILAGEGYTF. In DNA form, the CDR3 reads TGTGCCAGCAGTTTACGTATTTTGGCAGGGGAGGGCTACACCTTC.

This clone was detected a few times. The CDR3 DNA is TGTGCCACGGACAGTTGGGGCGCCGGGGAGCTGTTTTTT. It encodes CATDSWGAGELFF. The chain couples TRBV10-3 to TRBJ2-2; weak D call: TRBD1 (6 bases). Germline assignment: CDR1 ENHRY and CDR2 SYGVKD. This CDR3 has 13 residues. V lost 10 bases, J lost 6 bases, and 15 bases lay in between.

This chain joins TRBV19 and TRBJ2-7; maybe TRBD2 (6 bases). Germline CDR1 is LNHDA and CDR2 is SQIVND (reference sequence). V gave up 2 bases and J gave up 3 bases, with 17 bases separating them. CDR3 length: 16 amino acids. The CDR3 DNA is TGTGCCAGTAGTATATCGGGCGGGAAGCTCATCTACGAGCAGTACTTC. Its protein is CASSISGGKLIYEQYF.

The genes are TRBV11-2 and TRBJ1-2, with 7 bases aligning to TRBD1. CDR3 length equals 15 residues. Per the germline V gene, CDR1 is SGHAT and CDR2 is FQNNGV. V was pared by 4 bases and J by 4 bases, with 9 bases of the junction left unmatched. CDR3 region: CASSSIGRQGYGYTF. The CDR3 nucleotides are TGTGCCAGCAGCTCTATCGGTCGACAGGGCTATGGCTACACCTTC.

This sequence joins TRBV14 and TRBJ2-1; D not certain. This CDR3 is built from 14 residues. From germline, CDR1 is SGHDN and CDR2 FVKESK. V was pared by 0 bases and J by 6 bases, with 9 bases between. The CDR3 loop reads CASSQDSNANEQFF. CDR3 DNA sequence: TGTGCCAGCAGCCAAGATTCGAACGCCAATGAGCAGTTCTTC.

V usage is TRBV29-1 and J usage is TRBJ1-3; the D gene is possibly TRBD1 (5 bases). Germline V gene sequence: CDR1 SQVTM, CDR2 ANQGSEA. Trimming left V 7 bases short and J 4 bases short, with 8 bases between. This CDR3 has 11 residues. CDR3 coding DNA: TGCAGCGCTGGGACGGGAAACACCATATATTTT. It codes for CSAGTGNTIYF. The whole variable domain, remainder taken from reference TRBV29-1 and TRBJ1-3, is SAVISQKPSRDICQRGTSLTIQCQVDSQVTMMFWYRQQPGQSLTLIATANQGSEATYESGFVIDKFPISRPNLTFSTLTVSNMSPEDSSIYLCSAGTGNTIYFGEGSWLTVV.

V and J are TRBV7-9 and TRBJ2-5, with D uncertain. The CDR3 consists of 14 residues. Germline lookup yields CDR1 SEHNR and CDR2 FQNEAQ (reference sequence). Between the trimmed V and J ends, which lost 5 bases and 5 bases, there was a span of 15 bases. The CDR3 nucleotides read TGTGCCAGCAGCGCCGGCACAGCTGGGGAGACCCAGTACTTC. It codes for CASSAGTAGETQYF.

The V gene is TRBV27, the J gene TRBJ2-1; 15 bases align to TRBD2. The germline V gene encodes CDR1 MNHEY and CDR2 SMNVEV (reference sequence). Unmatched junction bases numbered 12, after V lost 6 bases and J lost 6 bases. The CDR3 runs 18 residues. CDR3 nucleotide sequence: TGTGCCAGCAGCGAGGGACTAGCGGGAGGAACGGCCCCCAATGAGCAGTTCTTC. It is translated as CASSEGLAGGTAPNEQFF.

In its sample, this clone was seen many times. The rearrangement uses TRBV7-9 and TRBJ1-1, with no clear D. Germline assignment: CDR1 SEHNR and CDR2 FQNEAQ (reference sequence). Between the trimmed V and J ends, which lost 3 bases and 0 bases, there was a span of 11 bases. The CDR3 totals 15 residues. The CDR3, as DNA: TGTGCCAGCAGCTTGGGCCAGAATTTGAACACTGAAGCTTTCTTT. It translates to CASSLGQNLNTEAFF.

This clone was counted only a few times. The chain employs TRBV19 and TRBJ2-7; D is possibly TRBD2 (5 bases). Germline V gene lookup returns CDR1 LNHDA and CDR2 SQIVND (reference sequence). V lost 6 bases, J lost 2 bases, and 8 bases lay in between. The CDR3 has 12 amino acids. CDR3 in amino acids: CASSPGAYEQYF. CDR3 coding DNA: TGTGCCAGTAGCCCCGGGGCCTACGAGCAGTACTTC.

The rearrangement links TRBV9 to TRBJ2-2; D may be TRBD1 (5 bases). Germline CDR1 reads SGDLS; CDR2 reads YYNGEE. The length of the CDR3 is 16 residues. The V gene lost 0 bases and the J gene lost 6 bases, with 15 bases spanning the gap. CDR3 residues: CASSVGVGAIAGELFF. CDR3 nucleotide sequence: TGTGCCAGCAGCGTAGGTGTAGGGGCTATCGCCGGGGAGCTGTTTTTT.

J is TRBJ2-2 and V is TRBV7-9, with D tentatively TRBD1 or TRBD2 (5 bases each). Germline lookup yields CDR1 SEHNR and CDR2 FQNEAQ (reference sequence). The CDR3 sequence is 15 residues long. Trimming took off 5 bases at V and 0 bases at J, with 10 bases between the two ends. The CDR3 sequence: CASSLRDPNTGELFF. In nucleotides, the CDR3 is TGTGCCAGCAGCCTCAGGGACCCGAACACCGGGGAGCTGTTTTTT.

This rearrangement joins TRBV28 to TRBJ2-7; 7 nucleotides match TRBD1. V gave up 6 bases and J gave up 0 bases; unmatched junction bases: 5. The CDR3 is 14 amino acids. The germline gives CDR1 MDHEN, CDR2 SYDVKM. The CDR3 coding sequence is TGTGCCAGCAGCCCGGGACAGCCCTCCTACGAGCAGTACTTC. Its translation is CASSPGQPSYEQYF.

The sample holds a few counts of this clone. This rearrangement joins TRBV18 to TRBJ1-2; a weak D match, TRBD1 (5 bases). The CDR3 has 13 amino acids. V was cut by 6 bases and J by 4 bases, with 12 bases left in between. CDR1 and CDR2 from the germline V gene are KGHSH and LQKENI. The CDR3 sequence is CASSWGPLYGYTF. The CDR3, as DNA: TGTGCCAGCTCCTGGGGCCCACTCTATGGCTACACCTTC.

The genes are TRBV10-3 and TRBJ2-3, with D maybe TRBD1 (7 bases). Trimming shortened V by 2 bases and J by 0 bases, and 18 bases separated the two germline ends. Germline V gene data show CDR1 as ENHRY and CDR2 as SYGVKD. The CDR3 extends over 18 amino acids. The DNA for the CDR3 is TGTGCCATCAGTGAGGAACTCACAGGGGACTCTAGCACAGATACGCAGTATTTT. This gives the protein CAISEELTGDSSTDTQYF.

The chain joins TRBV27 to TRBJ2-1, with 11 bases fitting TRBD2. Trimming removed 6 bases from V and 8 bases from J; junction bases left unmatched: 21. The germline CDR1 and CDR2 sequences are MNHEY and SMNVEV (reference sequence). This CDR3 has 19 amino acids. CDR3 in amino acids: CASSSALAGVRPSFDEQFF. DNA for the CDR3: TGTGCCAGCAGCTCAGCACTAGCGGGGGTTCGACCCTCCTTCGATGAGCAGTTCTTC.

This chain links TRBV6-5 with TRBJ2-5, with 8 bases fitting TRBD2. With 6 bases clipped from V and 4 bases from J, the junction kept 7 bases outside the gene matches. The germline gives CDR1 MNHEY, CDR2 SVGAGI. CDR3 length equals 14 residues. As DNA, the CDR3 is TGTGCCAGCAGATCCCCGGGGGGGGCAGAGACCCAGTACTTC. This gives the protein CASRSPGGAETQYF.

The chain carries TRBV5-4 and TRBJ2-7; 7 bases fit TRBD1. This CDR3 contains 16 residues. Looked up from germline, CDR1 is SGHNT and CDR2 is YYREEE (reference sequence). V dropped 4 bases and J dropped 7; count of bases not matched to a gene: 17. CDR3 sequence: CASSRIHPGGAKEQYF. The CDR3 DNA reads as TGTGCCAGCAGCCGAATACATCCAGGGGGAGCAAAAGAGCAGTACTTC. The full variable domain, completed using reference TRBV5-4 and TRBJ2-7, is ETGVTQSPTHLIKTRGQQVTLRCSSQSGHNTVSWYQQALGQGPQFIFQYYREEENGRGNFPPRFSGLQFPNYSSELNVNALELDDSALYLCASSRIHPGGAKEQYFGPGTRLTVT.

V usage is TRBV6-5 and J usage is TRBJ2-7; TRBD1 matches at 8 bases. The CDR3 has 15 residues. Germline assignment: CDR1 MNHEY and CDR2 SVGAGI. J lost 4 bases, V lost 0 bases, and 5 bases had no gene match. The CDR3 is CASSYSWTGTYEQYF. CDR3 sequence (DNA): TGTGCCAGCAGTTACTCCTGGACAGGGACGTACGAGCAGTACTTC.